These 32 T cell receptor beta chains came from one sample sequenced in a study of regulatory T cells in long-lasting Graves disease. The time point: newly diagnosed GD, antithyroid drugs for less than 3 months. After RNA was extracted from PBMCs, the TCR library was made from it. Arm-PCR with iRepertoire HTBI primers amplified the CDR3 regions for these TCR beta libraries. TCRdb reprocessed the multiplex PCR reads via MiXCR and lists one record per CDR3 protein. The sample shows under 400,000 distinct CDR3 sequences, over 15% of them seen only once. These same data were also listed under a study on T cells in Graves' hyperthyroidism and ophthalmopathy.

The source material was peripheral blood mononuclear cells (PBMCs), sampled at new diagnosis, from a patient treated with antithyroid drugs. These TCRs come from a middle-aged man with Graves disease.

The chain joins TRBV16 to TRBJ1-4; D unresolved. This CDR3 is 14 amino acids long. Germline values: CDR1 KGHSY, CDR2 FQNENV. Trimming stripped 3 bases from V and 8 bases from J, with 13 bases between. CDR3 sequence reads: CASSHLPPGEKLFF. CDR3 nucleotide sequence: TGTGCCAGCAGCCATTTACCCCCGGGCGAAAAACTGTTTTTT.

This clonotype was counted at least ten times. The chain couples TRBV18 to TRBJ2-7; D unresolved. Germline CDR1 and CDR2: KGHSH and LQKENI. V was cut by 0 bases and J by 8 bases, with 11 bases left in between. CDR3 length: 13 residues. The CDR3 nucleotides read TGTGCCAGCTCACCACCGGCTAGGGAACAGCAGTACTTC. It codes for CASSPPAREQQYF.

This clonotype was counted a few times. The J gene is TRBJ2-5, the V gene TRBV9; 9 bases fit TRBD2. V dropped 3 bases and J dropped 4; count of bases not matched to a gene: 13. CDR1 and CDR2 (germline): SGDLS, YYNGEE. The CDR3 has 17 residues. The CDR3 nucleotides read TGTGCCAGCAGCGGGCGGGGGGGCCTCCGTCTGGGAGAGACCCAGTACTTC. Encoded protein: CASSGRGGLRLGETQYF. Full variable domain (missing parts from reference TRBV9 and TRBJ2-5): DSGVTQTPKHLITATGQRVTLRCSPRSGDLSVYWYQQSLDQGLQFLIQYYNGEERAKGNILERFSAQQFPDLHSELNLSSLELGDSALYFCASSGRGGLRLGETQYFGPGTRLLVL.

This clonotype was observed many times. This sequence joins TRBV12-3 or TRBV12-4 and TRBJ2-7; D is perhaps TRBD2 (6 bases). The V end lost 9 bases, the J end lost 5 bases, and 20 bases lay between the germline ends. This CDR3 comprises 14 residues. Here the CDR3 DNA reads TGTGCCAGTCAGGACCCCAAGCGGGTCGACGAGCAGTACTTC. Protein sequence: CASQDPKRVDEQYF.

This clonotype was seen many times. The rearrangement joins TRBV5-1 to TRBJ2-7; a possible D gene is TRBD2 (6 bases). Germline V CDR1 and CDR2: SGHRS, YFSETQ. The CDR3 has 15 amino acids. V lost 2 bases to trimming and J lost 2 bases, with 14 bases between them. The CDR3 bases are TGCGCCAGCAGCTTTGGAGGGAAGATAACCTACGAGCAGTACTTC. Translation: CASSFGGKITYEQYF.

This clonotype was detected a few times. CDR3 DNA sequence: TGTGCCAGCAGTCTACGAGGACTCTACGGCTACACCTTC. This translates into CASSLRGLYGYTF. The chain joins TRBV27 to TRBJ1-2; D uncertain. Trimming stripped 5 bases from V and 8 bases from J, with 15 bases between. Germline V gene sequence: CDR1 MNHEY, CDR2 SMNVEV (reference sequence). CDR3 length: 13 residues.

The table lists this clonotype with a few counts. The chain has TRBV15 and TRBJ1-2; D is uncertain. The CDR3 sequence is 14 residues long. Germline assignment: CDR1 LNHNV and CDR2 YYDKDF (reference sequence). The germline V and J ends were trimmed by 3 bases and 4 bases, with 12 bases remaining between them. CDR3 region: CATSRGSVTYGYTF. The DNA for the CDR3 is TGTGCCACCAGCAGGGGGTCTGTGACCTATGGCTACACCTTC.

This clonotype was picked up many times. The chain is built from TRBV3-1 and TRBJ2-7, with TRBD2 matching 8 bases. CDR1 is LGHDT and CDR2 is YNNKEL in the germline V gene (reference sequence). The V segment lost 4 bases and the J segment 4 bases; nucleotides outside the gene matches: 9. The CDR3 runs 15 residues. CDR3 nucleotides: TGTGCCAGCAGCCCCTCGGAGCGGGGGAGGTACGAGCAGTACTTC. It yields the protein CASSPSERGRYEQYF.

There are a few counts of this clonotype. V is TRBV28 and J is TRBJ2-3; D uncertain. Deletions cut 3 bases from V and 4 bases from J, with 11 bases between. The CDR3 has 14 amino acids. Germline lookup yields CDR1 MDHEN and CDR2 SYDVKM. The CDR3 sequence is CASSLIGSADTQYF. The CDR3 coding sequence is TGTGCCAGCAGTTTGATAGGGTCCGCAGATACGCAGTATTTT.

This clonotype occurred many times. The chain carries TRBV2 and TRBJ2-2, with D maybe TRBD1 (5 bases). Germline values: CDR1 SNHLY, CDR2 FYNNEI. The CDR3 consists of 15 residues. V was trimmed by 3 bases and J by 4 bases, leaving 12 bases between them. The CDR3 DNA is TGTGCCAGCAGTGATAAGGGGCCCGGCACCGGGGAGCTGTTTTTT. Translation: CASSDKGPGTGELFF.

This clonotype was counted at least ten times. Relative to the germline gene, one junction end is altered; a read error may explain this. The genes are TRBV5-1 and TRBJ1-3; D is possibly TRBD1 (5 bases). Germline lookup yields CDR1 SGHRS and CDR2 YFSETQ. This CDR3 has 14 amino acids. CDR3 nucleotides: TGTGCCAGCAGCCTGCAGGGTTCCGGAAACACCATATATTTT. Its protein is CASSLQGSGNTIYF.

The chain recombines TRBV5-1 with TRBJ2-7; 7 bases align to TRBD1. Germline-derived CDR1 and CDR2 are SGHRS and YFSETQ. The trim removed 3 bases at V and 1 base at J, leaving 7 bases unmatched. The length of the CDR3 is 15 residues. The CDR3 here is CASSSKETGSYEQYF. The CDR3 region has the DNA TGCGCCAGCAGCTCAAAAGAGACAGGGTCCTACGAGCAGTACTTC.

This clonotype was recorded many times. The chain is built from TRBV5-4 and TRBJ2-1; tentatively, D is TRBD2 (5 bases). The germline gives CDR1 SGHNT, CDR2 YYREEE (reference sequence). V gave up 1 base and J gave up 7 bases, with 18 bases separating them. The CDR3 runs 16 residues. The CDR3 DNA follows: TGTGCCAGCAGCTTGTCCGGGCCTCAAACGGGGAATGAGCAGTTCTTC. Amino acid sequence: CASSLSGPQTGNEQFF.

The sample holds many counts of this clonotype. The chain links TRBV5-1 to TRBJ1-1; D unclear. CDR3 length: 14 residues. V shed 1 base and J shed 1 base, with 8 bases lying between them. The germline gives CDR1 SGHRS, CDR2 YFSETQ. CDR3 nucleotides: TGCGCCAGCAGCTTGCGGCCCGAGAACACTGAAGCTTTCTTT. Encoded protein: CASSLRPENTEAFF.

Worth noting for this clonotype: A far more abundant clone sits one base away, making this likely a read error. The chain combines TRBV6-2 or TRBV6-3 with TRBJ2-7; D uncertain. Germline-derived CDR1 and CDR2 are MNHEY and SVGEGT. There are 12 residues in the CDR3. CDR3 region: CASSGSSYKQYF. DNA of the CDR3: TGTGCCAGCTCAGGTAGCTCCTACAAGCAGTACTTC.

The rearrangement links TRBV24-1 to TRBJ1-5, with D maybe TRBD1 (6 bases). The CDR3 extends over 15 amino acids. The V end was cut by 0 bases, the J end by 5 bases, with 10 bases between. CDR1 and CDR2 from the germline V gene are KGHDR and SFDVKD. The CDR3 sequence: CATSDLREGDQPQHF. CDR3 bases: TGTGCCACCAGTGATTTGCGGGAGGGGGATCAGCCCCAGCATTTT.

In this sample, this clonotype turned up once. This rearrangement joins TRBV20-1 to TRBJ2-3; TRBD2 matches at 16 bases. CDR3 size: 17 residues. With 6 bases clipped from V and 4 bases from J, the junction kept 10 bases outside the gene matches. Germline lookup yields CDR1 DFQATT and CDR2 SNEGSKA (reference sequence). CDR3 protein: CSALTGLAGGTSDTQYF. For the CDR3, the DNA is TGCAGTGCACTAACGGGACTAGCGGGGGGGACGTCAGATACGCAGTATTTT.

This clonotype was counted ten times or more. In nucleotides, the CDR3 is TGCAGTGCTAGAGATCTCGATTACTCCTACAATGAGCAGTTCTTC. Its translation is CSARDLDYSYNEQFF. The chain employs TRBV20-1 and TRBJ2-1; D call uncertain. Trimming took 0 bases from V and 0 from J, leaving 9 bases between them. The CDR3 runs 15 residues. CDR1 and CDR2 (germline): DFQATT, SNEGSKA (reference sequence).

The table lists this clonotype with many counts. V gene TRBV28 combines with J gene TRBJ2-6; 8 nucleotides align to TRBD1. After removal of 6 bases from V and 2 bases from J, the junction contained 3 bases not matched to a gene. This CDR3 region has 15 residues. Germline CDR1 is MDHEN and CDR2 is SYDVKM. CDR3 amino acids: CASRPQGAGANVLTF. CDR3 sequence (DNA): TGTGCCAGCAGACCACAGGGGGCTGGGGCCAACGTCCTGACTTTC.

This clonotype was detected only a few times. It differs at one base from a far larger clone, so likely a read error. This rearrangement joins TRBV9 to TRBJ2-1, with no clear D. V was trimmed by 4 bases and J by 3 bases, leaving 14 bases between them. This CDR3 has 15 amino acids. Germline CDR1 and CDR2: SGDLS and YYNGEE. Here the CDR3 DNA reads TGTGCCAGCAGCCTTCGGCAGGCGGACTACAATGAGCAGTTCTTC. Translating gives CASSLRQADYNEQFF.

This clonotype was seen at least ten times. V is TRBV7-2 and J is TRBJ2-6; no clear D gene. Trimming left V 2 bases short and J 6 bases short, with 11 bases between. The germline gives CDR1 SGHTA, CDR2 FQGNSA. The CDR3 totals 15 residues. The CDR3 sequence is CASSLFGGQANVLTF. In DNA form, the CDR3 reads TGTGCCAGCAGCTTATTTGGCGGCCAGGCCAACGTCCTGACTTTC.

The chain couples TRBV30 to TRBJ1-1; D remains unclear. This CDR3 is built from 12 residues. Germline CDR1 and CDR2: GTSNPN and SVGIG (reference sequence). With 8 bases removed from V and 2 bases from J, the gap between germline ends came to 12 bases. CDR3: CAGSRPNTEAFF. CDR3 nucleotides: TGTGCCGGCTCCAGACCCAACACTGAAGCTTTCTTT.

This clonotype has a handful of counts. The chain couples TRBV18 to TRBJ1-1; D is possibly TRBD1 (6 bases). The CDR3 contains 15 residues. Trimming shortened V by 4 bases and J by 5 bases, and 17 bases separated the two germline ends. CDR1 and CDR2 from the germline V gene are KGHSH and LQKENI. Here the CDR3 reads CASSQRGGTETEAFF. The CDR3 region has the DNA TGTGCCAGCTCACAAAGGGGGGGGACGGAGACTGAAGCTTTCTTT.

This clonotype turned up a few times. A read error may be the cause here, since a much bigger clone is one base away. The rearrangement uses TRBV28 and TRBJ2-7, with 8 nucleotides matching TRBD1. CDR1 is MDHEN, CDR2 SYDVKM, per germline. The CDR3 consists of 12 residues. As DNA, the CDR3 is TGTGTCAGCAGAACAGGGGGTCGCGAGCAGTACTTC. As protein: CVSRTGGREQYF.

The table lists this clonotype with many counts. CDR3 sequence (DNA): TGTGCCAGCAGCTTATCCGGCGGGGGGGCCAGGAATACGCAGTATTTT. Translated: CASSLSGGGARNTQYF. This chain joins TRBV7-3 and TRBJ2-3; 9 positions agree with TRBD2. J was trimmed by 7 bases and V by 2 bases; bases with no gene match: 10. The CDR3 length is 16 residues. Looked up from germline, CDR1 is SGHTA and CDR2 is FQGTGA.

This clonotype was seen ten or more times. The CDR3 nucleotides are TGTGCCAGCAGTTTACCCGGACAGGGGGTGTGGAATGAGCAGTTCTTC. This sequence encodes CASSLPGQGVWNEQFF. The chain has TRBV28 and TRBJ2-1, with 10 bases matching TRBD1. Looked up from germline, CDR1 is MDHEN and CDR2 is SYDVKM. The junction had 8 bases not matched to a gene; V was cut back by 2 bases and J by 7 bases. CDR3 length equals 16 residues.

V usage is TRBV14 and J usage is TRBJ2-7, with 7 nucleotides matching TRBD1. This CDR3 contains 15 residues. V lost 6 bases, J lost 4 bases, and 12 bases stayed unmatched. The germline CDR1 and CDR2 sequences are SGHDN and FVKESK. CDR3 nucleotide sequence: TGTGCCAGCAGTCAAACCCGGGACAGAGCATACGAGCAGTACTTC. Its translation: CASSQTRDRAYEQYF.

In this sample, this clonotype turned up many times. The rearrangement links TRBV5-8 to TRBJ1-2; possibly TRBD1 for D (5 bases). Trimming took 3 bases from V and 7 from J, leaving 19 bases between them. Germline CDR1 and CDR2: SGHTS and YDEGEE. This CDR3 contains 15 residues. Written as DNA, the CDR3 is TGTGCCAGCAGCTGGAGGGGACCAAGGCCGTCTGGCTACACCTTC. Protein: CASSWRGPRPSGYTF.

In this sample, this clonotype turned up many times. This chain connects TRBV15 to TRBJ2-3; unclear D gene. CDR1 and CDR2 from the germline V gene are LNHNV and YYDKDF (reference sequence). The CDR3 has 11 amino acids. The V and J ends lost 4 bases and 2 bases respectively, with 1 base between them. The CDR3 sequence: CATSNTDTQYF. The DNA for the CDR3 is TGTGCCACCAGCAACACAGATACGCAGTATTTT.

This clonotype was picked up many times. The rearrangement joins TRBV28 to TRBJ1-1, with 7 bases that match TRBD1. With V trimmed by 1 base and J by 4 bases, 3 bases remained unmatched. There are 14 residues in the CDR3. Germline V CDR1 and CDR2: MDHEN, SYDVKM. The CDR3 sequence is CASSLLGGGTEAFF. As DNA, the CDR3 is TGTGCCAGCAGTTTATTAGGGGGCGGCACTGAAGCTTTCTTT.

The V call is TRBV5-1, the J call TRBJ2-2, with D possibly being TRBD1 or TRBD2 (7 bases each). Germline values: CDR1 SGHRS, CDR2 YFSETQ. V lost 7 bases to trimming and J lost 6 bases, with 10 bases between them. CDR3 length: 12 residues. The CDR3 nucleotides read TGCGCCAGCGGGAGGGGGCCCGGGGAGCTGTTTTTT. It yields the protein CASGRGPGELFF. The variable domain in full, with the rest retrieved from reference TRBV5-1 and TRBJ2-2, is KAGVTQTPRYLIKTRGQQVTLSCSPISGHRSVSWYQQTPGQGLQFLFEYFSETQRNKGNFPGRFSGRQFSNSRSEMNVSTLELGDSALYLCASGRGPGELFFGEGSRLTVL.

At least ten counts were recorded for this clonotype. V gene TRBV5-5 combines with J gene TRBJ2-5; D perhaps matches TRBD2 (6 bases). CDR3 size: 14 residues. Germline V gene data show CDR1 as SGHKS and CDR2 as YYEKEE (reference sequence). Between the trimmed V and J ends, which lost 1 base and 6 bases, there was a span of 13 bases. Here the CDR3 DNA reads TGTGCCAGCAGCTTGCGGGGGACGCCACAGACCCAGTACTTC. It codes for CASSLRGTPQTQYF. The full variable domain, its missing parts supplied by reference TRBV5-5 and TRBJ2-5, is DAGVTQSPTHLIKTRGQQVTLRCSPISGHKSVSWYQQVLGQGPQFIFQYYEKEERGRGNFPDRFSARQFPNYSSELNVNALLLGDSALYLCASSLRGTPQTQYFGPGTRLLVL.